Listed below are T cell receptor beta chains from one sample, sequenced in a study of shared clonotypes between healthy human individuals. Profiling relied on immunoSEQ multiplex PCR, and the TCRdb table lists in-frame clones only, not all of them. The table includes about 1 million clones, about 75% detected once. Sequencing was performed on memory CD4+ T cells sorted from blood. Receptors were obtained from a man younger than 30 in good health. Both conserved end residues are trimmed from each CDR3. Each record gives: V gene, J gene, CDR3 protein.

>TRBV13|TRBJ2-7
ASSGQGASFNEQY
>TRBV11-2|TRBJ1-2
ASSLDSGSGYT
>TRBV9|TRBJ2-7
ASSATGSSYEQY
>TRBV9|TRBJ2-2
ASSVGHTNLAGELF
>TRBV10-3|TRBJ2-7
AIRGLAGDEQY
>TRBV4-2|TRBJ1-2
ASSQGIRGEPGYT
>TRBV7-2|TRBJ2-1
ASSPVGSYNEQF
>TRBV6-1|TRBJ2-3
ASSTGTSTDTQY
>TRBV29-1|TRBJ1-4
SGGQNEKLF
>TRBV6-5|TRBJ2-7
ASSYSWTGEQY
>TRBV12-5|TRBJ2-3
ASSRELDTQY
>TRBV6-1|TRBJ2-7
ASSEALMAAYEQY
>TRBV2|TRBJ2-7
ASSSEYEQY
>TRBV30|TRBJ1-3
AWSPRQGAGNTIY
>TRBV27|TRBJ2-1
ASSLRTSGSVNEQF
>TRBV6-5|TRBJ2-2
ASNYLTSFNTGELF
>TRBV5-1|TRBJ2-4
ASSLGSYQAKNIQY
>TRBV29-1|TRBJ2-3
SVSAGGPDTQY
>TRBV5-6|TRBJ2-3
ASSLYLGQGSTDTQY
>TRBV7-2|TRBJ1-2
ASRNPPNYGYT
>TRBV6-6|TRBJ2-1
ASSGQLENGEQF
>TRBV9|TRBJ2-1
ASSASQGFAYNEQF
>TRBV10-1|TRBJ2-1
ASSNYKQF
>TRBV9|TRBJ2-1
ASSPTSGSYNEQF
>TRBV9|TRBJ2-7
ASSTGGSYEQY
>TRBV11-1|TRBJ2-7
ASSYRWDRAYEQY
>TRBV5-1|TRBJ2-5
ASSVTGLALETQY
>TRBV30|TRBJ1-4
AWSVELGSEKLF
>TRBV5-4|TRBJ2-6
ASSTPTGANVLT
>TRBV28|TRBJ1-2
ASSVDRNYGYT
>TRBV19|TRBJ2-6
ASNLLAGTLSGANVLT
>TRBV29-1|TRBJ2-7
SVWSGQGYEQY
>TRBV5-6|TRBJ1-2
ASSLLDRGINYGYT
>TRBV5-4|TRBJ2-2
ASSLDTGGTDTGELF
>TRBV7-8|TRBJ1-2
ASSSTLGTGDYGYT
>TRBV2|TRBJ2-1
ASRRESSYNEQF
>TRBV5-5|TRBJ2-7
ASSLAMHPYEQY
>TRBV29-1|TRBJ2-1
SVVRGVSYNEQF
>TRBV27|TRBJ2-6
ASSFGGSGANVLT
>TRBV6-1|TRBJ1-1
ASSVRRDTEAF
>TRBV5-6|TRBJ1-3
ASNSGPSGNTIY
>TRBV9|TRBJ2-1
ASERLAGGYNEQF
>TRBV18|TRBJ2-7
ASSPSGSAEQY
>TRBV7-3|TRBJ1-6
ASSLTGWANSPLH
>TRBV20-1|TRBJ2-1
SAGLASEQF
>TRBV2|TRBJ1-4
ASIRTGDEKLF
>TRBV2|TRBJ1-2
ASSGQGLLYGYT
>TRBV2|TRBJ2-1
ASTGNSPAWNEQF
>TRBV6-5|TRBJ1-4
ASSSGATNEKLF
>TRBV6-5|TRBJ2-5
ASTSGSRETQY
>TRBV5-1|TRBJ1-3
ASSLVSGAGNTIY
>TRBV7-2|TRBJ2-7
ASSSDSTAPYEQY
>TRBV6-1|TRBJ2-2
ASSETLRNTGELF
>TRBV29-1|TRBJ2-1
SVVGGRKYNEQF
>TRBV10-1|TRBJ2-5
ASSDGRRETQY